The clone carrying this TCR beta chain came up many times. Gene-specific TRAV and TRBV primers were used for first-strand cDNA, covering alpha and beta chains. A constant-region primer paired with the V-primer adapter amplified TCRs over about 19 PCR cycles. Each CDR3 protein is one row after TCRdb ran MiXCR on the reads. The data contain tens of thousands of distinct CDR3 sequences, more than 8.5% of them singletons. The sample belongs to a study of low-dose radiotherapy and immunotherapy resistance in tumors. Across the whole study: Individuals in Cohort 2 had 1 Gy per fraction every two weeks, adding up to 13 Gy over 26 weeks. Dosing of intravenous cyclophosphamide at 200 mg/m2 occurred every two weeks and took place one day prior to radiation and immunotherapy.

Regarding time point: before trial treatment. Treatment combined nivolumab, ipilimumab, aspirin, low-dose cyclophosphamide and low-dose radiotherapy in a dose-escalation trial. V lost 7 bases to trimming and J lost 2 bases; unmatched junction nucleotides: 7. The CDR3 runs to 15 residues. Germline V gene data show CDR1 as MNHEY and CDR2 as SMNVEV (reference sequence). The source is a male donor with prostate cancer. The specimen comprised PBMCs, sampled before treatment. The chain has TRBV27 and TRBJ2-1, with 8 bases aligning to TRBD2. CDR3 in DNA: TGTGCCAGCACCCAAGACGGGAGGGCCTACAATGAGCAGTTCTTC. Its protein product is CASTQDGRAYNEQFF.